The T cell receptor beta chain under discussion was sequenced for a study of beta chain features in type 1 diabetes. With regard to this clone: Its antigen remains unidentified.

Expressed TCRB transcripts were sequenced after all isolated RNA was converted to cDNA. Only in-frame clones appear in the TCRdb table, and some are missing; sequencing was by immunoSEQ multiplex PCR. This table holds over 150,000 clones, around 8% found once. Whole-study results and caveats: Compared with healthy donors, patients appeared to share more similar naive, central memory and regulatory TCRB repertoires.

This CDR3 has 13 residues. Germline values: CDR1 SGHTA, CDR2 FQGNSA. The germline V and J ends were trimmed by 1 base and 8 bases, with 6 bases remaining between them. The receptor comes from a man aged 18 to 30 in good health. The specimen was central memory CD4+ T cells from blood. This sequence joins TRBV7-2 and TRBJ1-6; maybe TRBD1 (6 bases). The CDR3 DNA reads TGTGCCAGCAGCTTAGACAGGGATTCACCCCTCCACTTT. This gives the protein CASSLDRDSPLHF.